The 16 T cell receptor beta chains presented below share a single source sample, sequenced in a study of cytomegalovirus exposure and HLA in healthy donors. The PCR used 60 Vbeta and 13 Jbeta primers. The assay was immunoSEQ multiplex PCR, and TCRdb's table has in-frame clones only and misses some. Counted here are some 120,000 clones, under 90% occurring once; the ten biggest clones make up about 3.8%. Sequences were obtained from PBMCs. The source of these receptors is a woman younger than 45 in good health and CMV-seronegative.

The chain joins TRBV10-1 to TRBJ2-1, with TRBD2 identical over 12 bases. Germline V CDR1 and CDR2: WNHNN, SYGVQD (reference sequence). Trimming took 5 bases from V and 3 from J; bases not matched to a gene: 2. The CDR3 length is 15 residues. CDR3 in amino acids: CASSTLAGGYNEQFF. Written as DNA, the CDR3 is TGCGCCAGCAGTACACTAGCGGGAGGCTACAATGAGCAGTTCTTC.

The genes are TRBV7-9 and TRBJ1-1, with no clear D. The CDR3 length is 15 residues. The V gene's germline CDR1 is SEHNR and CDR2 FQNEAQ (reference sequence). V lost 2 bases, J lost 4 bases, and 14 bases lay in between. The CDR3 loop is CASSLTAGSSTEAFF. The DNA for the CDR3 is TGTGCCAGCAGCTTAACGGCGGGATCGAGCACTGAAGCTTTCTTT.

V is TRBV6-5 and J is TRBJ2-7; TRBD2 matches 7 bases. Germline trimming cut 0 bases from V and 3 bases from J; bases unmatched to any gene: 2. The CDR3 consists of 14 residues. CDR1 is MNHEY and CDR2 is SVGAGI in the germline V gene. The CDR3 DNA follows: TGTGCCAGCAGTTACTCCACGGGGGGCTACGAGCAGTACTTC. It encodes CASSYSTGGYEQYF.

By proportion, this clone is medium-sized. This chain joins TRBV4-3 and TRBJ2-6; D is unresolved. Trimming shortened V by 0 bases and J by 0 bases, and 6 bases separated the two germline ends. Germline CDR1 and CDR2: LGHNA and YSLEER. The CDR3 runs 16 residues. The CDR3: CASSQDPHSGANVLTF. The CDR3 nucleotides read TGCGCCAGCAGCCAAGATCCACACTCTGGGGCCAACGTCCTGACTTTC.

In this sample, this clone turned up a few times. The chain uses TRBV10-3 and TRBJ2-5, with D unresolved. The end of the DNA fits TRBJ2-7 better, so the J call may be wrong. From germline, CDR1 is ENHRY and CDR2 SYGVKD. The CDR3 is 12 residues long. For the CDR3, the DNA is TGTGCCATCAGTGAGTCTAGCTACGAGCAGTACTTC. Translation: CAISESSYEQYF.

The chain links TRBV6-6 to TRBJ2-5; D possibly corresponds to TRBD1 (6 bases). Trimming took 2 bases from V and 5 from J, leaving 9 bases between them. Germline assignment: CDR1 MNHNY and CDR2 SVGAGI (reference sequence). The CDR3 extends over 13 amino acids. CDR3 residues: CASSYEGEETQYF. Here the CDR3 DNA reads TGTGCCAGCAGTTACGAGGGGGAGGAGACCCAGTACTTC.

The CDR3, as DNA: TGTGCCAGCAGCTCAGCGAGGGATCTGGAAGCCAAAAACATTCAGTACTTC. Residues: CASSSARDLEAKNIQYF. This sequence joins TRBV5-5 and TRBJ2-4; D is perhaps TRBD2 (5 bases). The CDR3 extends over 17 amino acids. CDR1 SGHKS and CDR2 YYEKEE come from the germline V gene (reference sequence). V was shortened by 3 bases and J by 0 bases, with 16 bases between the two germline ends.

The V gene is TRBV28, the J gene TRBJ2-1, with 10 nucleotides matching TRBD2. The CDR3 loop spans 15 amino acids. Germline assignment: CDR1 MDHEN and CDR2 SYDVKM. Losses at the gene ends were 5 bases for V and 6 bases for J; bases not matched to a gene: 7. CDR3 nucleotides: TGTGCCAGCAGTGCTAGCGGGAGATCTCGCAATGAGCAGTTCTTC. This gives the protein CASSASGRSRNEQFF. Drawing the rest from reference TRBV28 and TRBJ2-1, the complete variable domain is DVKVTQSSRYLVKRTGEKVFLECVQDMDHENMFWYRQDPGLGLRLIYFSYDVKMKEKGDIPEGYSVSREKKERFSLILESASTNQTSMYLCASSASGRSRNEQFFGPGTRLTVL.

V and J are TRBV28 and TRBJ1-1; D not resolved. Deletions cut 2 bases from V and 6 bases from J, with 13 bases between. The CDR3 sequence is 14 residues long. In germline, CDR1 is MDHEN, CDR2 SYDVKM. CDR3 in amino acids: CASSLGSSGAEAFF. The CDR3 bases are TGTGCCAGCAGTTTAGGGTCCTCGGGAGCTGAAGCTTTCTTT.

This rearrangement joins TRBV18 to TRBJ1-5, with 7 bases identical to TRBD1. Looked up from germline, CDR1 is KGHSH and CDR2 is LQKENI. Trimming cost V 4 bases and J 0 bases; bases outside gene matches: 6. The CDR3 is 16 residues long. The CDR3 coding sequence is TGTGCCAGCTCACTGGGGGACAGTGGTAGCAATCAGCCCCAGCATTTT. Translating gives CASSLGDSGSNQPQHF.

The V and J genes are TRBV2 and TRBJ2-5; 8 bases are shared with TRBD1. The end of the DNA fits TRBJ2-7 better, so the J call may be wrong. The CDR3 totals 14 residues. Germline V CDR1 and CDR2: SNHLY, FYNNEI. The DNA of the CDR3 is TGTGCCAGCACTGGACAGGGTAGGTCCTACGAGCAGTACTTC. Translation gives CASTGQGRSYEQYF.

The chain has TRBV7-2 and TRBJ2-2, with D perhaps matching TRBD1 (5 bases). Germline values: CDR1 SGHTA, CDR2 FQGNSA. The V gene lost 5 bases and the J gene lost 1 base, with 8 bases spanning the gap. The CDR3 covers 14 residues. CDR3 nucleotide sequence: TGTGCCAGCAGCCGAGACAGGAACACCGGGGAGCTGTTTTTT. Residues: CASSRDRNTGELFF.

This chain uses TRBV18 with TRBJ2-3; 8 bases agree with TRBD2. The CDR3 is 15 residues long. V lost 5 bases and J lost 0; bases outside the gene matches: 4. Germline-derived CDR1 and CDR2 are KGHSH and LQKENI. This CDR3 reads CASSTSGLSTDTQYF. Here the CDR3 DNA reads TGTGCCAGCTCAACTAGCGGCCTTAGCACAGATACGCAGTATTTT. Full variable domain (rest looked up from reference TRBV18 and TRBJ2-3): NAGVMQNPRHLVRRRGQEARLRCSPMKGHSHVYWYRQLPEEGLKFMVYLQKENIIDESGMPKERFSAEFPKEGPSILRIQQVVRGDSAAYFCASSTSGLSTDTQYFGPGTRLTVL.

J is TRBJ2-5 and V is TRBV6-5, with D tentatively TRBD2 (6 bases). The length of the CDR3 is 15 residues. The V and J ends lost 2 bases and 1 base respectively, with 11 bases between them. CDR1 is MNHEY and CDR2 is SVGAGI in the germline V gene. In DNA, the CDR3 is TGTGCCAGCAGTTACGGGGGAGGAACCCAAGAGACCCAGTACTTC. Amino acid sequence: CASSYGGGTQETQYF.

J is TRBJ2-3 and V is TRBV7-9; possible D gene TRBD1, 6 bases. In germline, CDR1 is SEHNR, CDR2 FQNEAQ (reference sequence). The CDR3 spans 16 residues. V shed 1 base and J shed 0 bases, with 11 bases lying between them. CDR3 coding DNA: TGTGCCAGCAGCTTAGGGGACACGCCTAGCACAGATACGCAGTATTTT. This sequence encodes CASSLGDTPSTDTQYF. The full variable domain, its missing parts supplied by reference TRBV7-9 and TRBJ2-3, is DTGVSQNPRHKITKRGQNVTFRCDPISEHNRLYWYRQTLGQGPEFLTYFQNEAQLEKSRLLSDRFSAERPKGSFSTLEIQRTEQGDSAMYLCASSLGDTPSTDTQYFGPGTRLTVL.

The chain joins TRBV6-1 to TRBJ1-5; D unclear. Germline values: CDR1 MNHNS, CDR2 SASEGT. Trimming stripped 1 base from V and 2 bases from J, with 9 bases between. The CDR3 consists of 15 residues. CDR3 coding DNA: TGTGCCAGCAGTGAAGGCGGATGGGGCAATCAGCCCCAGCATTTT. Protein product: CASSEGGWGNQPQHF.